This TCR beta chain was retrieved from a study of blood T cell repertoires in COVID-19. For the study at large: The samples span acute and convalescent COVID-19 from the United States, Italy and Spain. Sources were T cells, B-cell-depleted T cells, or PBMCs; the material itself was cDNA or gDNA.

The authors' processing: Amplification of reference gene primers was used by the study to estimate nucleated cell counts. The table came from immunoSEQ multiplex PCR; TCRdb's copy has only in-frame clones and leaves some out. From that table come the V and J calls and clone size; the DNA was used to work out D and trimming. This table holds 180,000 or so clones, 75% to 90% found once. V trimming: 4 bases; J trimming: 5 bases; junction bases outside the gene matches: 4. The CDR3 spans 14 residues. CDR1 is SGHRS, CDR2 YFSETQ, per germline. The receptor's source is a man between 35 and 55 years old with acute or convalescent COVID-19. Input material: peripheral blood. The chain links TRBV5-1 to TRBJ1-1; 11 nucleotides agree with TRBD1. Here the CDR3 DNA reads TGCGCCAGCAGCATAGGACAGGGGGCTACTGAAGCTTTCTTT. This gives the protein CASSIGQGATEAFF. Full variable domain (outside the CDR3, taken from reference TRBV5-1 and TRBJ1-1): KAGVTQTPRYLIKTRGQQVTLSCSPISGHRSVSWYQQTPGQGLQFLFEYFSETQRNKGNFPGRFSGRQFSNSRSEMNVSTLELGDSALYLCASSIGQGATEAFFGQGTRLTVV.